This T cell receptor beta chain was retrieved from a study of cytomegalovirus exposure and HLA in healthy donors. Study-level information: Some 85 million unique TCRs, all from HLA-typed donors, were included in an early release of the data. General study points: A few CMV-associated chains proved CMV antigen-specific in vitro.

PCR primers comprised 60 Vbeta and 13 Jbeta primers. Here immunoSEQ multiplex PCR was the method, and the copy in TCRdb shows in-frame clones only, minus some. Of about 130,000 clones listed, about 78% are singletons. Comments on this clone: Its target is not known.

The CDR3 covers 16 residues. Germline loops: CDR1 SQVTM, CDR2 ANQGSEA. J was trimmed by 4 bases and V by 5 bases; bases with no gene match: 11. The rearrangement uses TRBV29-1 and TRBJ2-3; 11 bases are a match to TRBD1. The source material was PBMCs. The origin of this receptor is a man aged 45-65 years in good health and CMV-seronegative. The CDR3 here is CSVQPGQGALSDTQYF. CDR3 coding DNA: TGCAGCGTTCAACCCGGACAGGGGGCGTTATCAGATACGCAGTATTTT.